This T cell receptor (beta chain) was identified during a study of cytomegalovirus exposure and HLA in healthy donors. The study, taken as a whole, reports: A later analysis showed TCR association rates differing by HLA locus, peaking at DRB1 and lowest at HLA-C. Later analysis identified a missense DCLRE1C variant that was linked to TCR beta V- and J-gene trimming. Later analysis reportedly placed an Asian-associated ancestry cluster below the roughly 700-donor mean in N-insertions. An analysis done earlier found most TCR beta V segments productive about 87% or about 30% of the time.

PCR employed 60 Vbeta and 13 Jbeta primers. The data were produced by immunoSEQ multiplex PCR, yet TCRdb's version contains in-frame clones alone and is incomplete. Of roughly 160,000 clones in the sample, about 83% were seen once. A note on this clone: No antigen is known for it.

J lost 6 bases, V lost 5 bases, and 8 bases had no gene match. The CDR3 consists of 14 residues. Germline values: CDR1 LNHDA, CDR2 SQIVND (reference sequence). Sequencing was performed on PBMCs. This sequence was found in a woman in her twenties or thirties in good health and CMV-seronegative. This sequence joins TRBV19 and TRBJ2-5, with 8 positions matching TRBD2. This chain's CDR3 is CASSPSLAAKTQYF. CDR3 bases: TGTGCCAGTAGTCCCTCACTAGCGGCGAAGACCCAGTACTTC.